Shown below are 26 T cell receptor beta chains from a single sample sequenced in a study. TCRdb re-derived calls from the reads in MiXCR, one entry per CDR3 protein. The table includes around 970 distinct CDR3 sequences, approximately 23% detected once. Sequencing input: CD8+ T cells (not recorded whether cultured). All receptors come from a male donor.

The V call is TRBV6-2 or TRBV6-3, the J call TRBJ2-7; D is perhaps TRBD1 (6 bases). The germline V gene encodes CDR1 MNHEY and CDR2 SVGEGT. This CDR3 spans 14 amino acids. Deletions cut 5 bases from V and 2 bases from J, with 13 bases between. The CDR3 is CASSSRGFTYEQYF. The CDR3 DNA follows: TGTGCCAGCAGTAGCAGGGGCTTTACCTACGAGCAGTACTTC.

This clonotype rates as medium-sized (0.01 to 0.1%). The chain's CDR3 is CASSLGGGNTEAFF. DNA for the CDR3: TGTGCCAGCAGCCTCGGTGGGGGGAACACTGAAGCTTTCTTT. J is TRBJ1-1 and V is TRBV7-6; possible D gene TRBD1, 5 bases. The CDR3 runs to 14 residues. The V gene lost 5 bases and the J gene lost 1 base, with 11 bases spanning the gap. CDR1 is SGHVS and CDR2 is FNYEAQ in the germline V gene. The full variable domain, in which reference TRBV7-6 and TRBJ1-1 provide the parts outside the CDR3, is GAGVSQSPRYKVTKRGQDVALRCDPISGHVSLYWYRQALGQGPEFLTYFNYEAQQDKSGLPNDRFSAERPEGSISTLTIQRTEQRDSAMYRCASSLGGGNTEAFFGQGTRLTVV.

This clonotype is labeled as medium-sized. This chain joins TRBV28 and TRBJ2-7, with D perhaps assigned TRBD1 or TRBD2 (6 bases each). The CDR3 has 13 amino acids. Trimming removed 5 bases at V and 2 bases at J, with 10 bases between. Per germline, CDR1 MDHEN and CDR2 SYDVKM. The CDR3 sequence: CASSLGGPYEQYF. The CDR3 DNA sequence: TGTGCCAGCAGTCTAGGGGGGCCCTACGAGCAGTACTTC.

This clonotype qualifies as medium-sized. The chain uses TRBV9 and TRBJ1-1, with D perhaps matching TRBD1 (6 bases). There are 13 residues in the CDR3. Per germline, CDR1 SGDLS and CDR2 YYNGEE. With 3 bases removed from V and 4 bases from J, the gap between germline ends came to 10 bases. CDR3: CASSGGGGTEAFF. For the CDR3, the DNA is TGTGCCAGCAGCGGGGGAGGGGGCACTGAAGCTTTCTTT.

By frequency in the sample, this clonotype is medium-sized. The chain links TRBV29-1 to TRBJ2-7; a possible D gene is TRBD2 (6 bases). CDR1 is SQVTM and CDR2 is ANQGSEA in the germline V gene. This CDR3 is built from 13 residues. Trimming cost V 4 bases and J 4 bases, with 14 bases left between them. This CDR3 is CSVGVDYPYEQYF. CDR3 DNA: TGCAGCGTTGGTGTGGACTATCCTTACGAGCAGTACTTC.

Comment on this clonotype: Being one base from a much bigger clone, this may be a read error. V gene TRBV7-8 combines with J gene TRBJ2-1; 11 bases line up with TRBD2. The CDR3 has 18 residues. The ends lost 1 base at V and 8 bases at J; junction bases unmatched: 13. The germline gives CDR1 SGHVS, CDR2 FQNEAQ. CDR3 coding DNA: TGTGCCAGCAGCTTAGTAGATTTACTAGCGGGAGATTCCGATGAGCAGTTCTTC. Encoded protein: CASSLVDLLAGDSDEQFF.

Comments on this clonotype: With a much larger clone just one base away, this may be a read error. The chain recombines TRBV7-8 with TRBJ2-1; no clear D gene. Germline V gives CDR1 SGHVS, CDR2 FQNEAQ. This CDR3 has 15 residues. CDR3 amino acids: CASSLIASHYSEQSF. The CDR3 DNA is TGTGCCAGCAGCTTAATCGCTTCCCATTACAGTGAGCAGTCCTTC.

By its share, this clonotype is large. V usage is TRBV4-3 and J usage is TRBJ1-2, with 7 nucleotides matching TRBD1. CDR3 length: 14 residues. The junction had 4 bases not matched to a gene; V was cut back by 4 bases and J by 2 bases. From germline, CDR1 is LGHNA and CDR2 YSLEER. Written as DNA, the CDR3 is TGCGCCAGCAGCCCTCCGGGACAGAACTATGGCTACACCTTC. Its protein product is CASSPPGQNYGYTF.

This clonotype is categorized as medium-sized. The rearrangement uses TRBV19 and TRBJ1-2, with D perhaps matching TRBD1 (6 bases). Germline loops: CDR1 LNHDA, CDR2 SQIVND (reference sequence). Trimming left V 1 base short and J 0 bases short, with 12 bases between. This CDR3 spans 16 amino acids. CDR3 residues: CASSIAAGASNYGYTF. The DNA of the CDR3 is TGTGCCAGTAGTATAGCGGCAGGGGCCTCTAACTATGGCTACACCTTC. Full variable domain (remainder filled in from reference TRBV19 and TRBJ1-2): DGGITQSPKYLFRKEGQNVTLSCEQNLNHDAMYWYRQDPGQGLRLIYYSQIVNDFQKGDIAEGYSVSREKKESFPLTVTSAQKNPTAFYLCASSIAAGASNYGYTFGSGTRLTVV.

Notes on this clonotype: This may stem from a read error, because a much larger clone lies one nucleotide away. The chain employs TRBV9 and TRBJ2-1, with 8 nucleotides matching TRBD2. Germline CDR1 is SGDLS and CDR2 is YYNGEE. This CDR3 spans 16 amino acids. CDR3 nucleotide sequence: TGTGCCAGCAGCGTTAGCGGGGACTTTACCTACAATGGGCAGTTCTTC. Residues: CASSVSGDFTYNGQFF.

This clonotype is medium-sized in the sample. V usage is TRBV5-8 and J usage is TRBJ2-4, with D perhaps given as TRBD1 or TRBD2 (6 bases each). Germline CDR1 is SGHTS and CDR2 is YDEGEE. Trimming took 0 bases from V and 8 from J, leaving 12 bases between them. CDR3 size: 14 residues. The CDR3, as DNA: TGTGCCAGCAGCTTGGGGGGGGCCCTGGACATTCAGTACTTC. It yields the protein CASSLGGALDIQYF.

A note on this clonotype: At one boundary the junction diverges from the germline segment, which might be a read error. The chain uses TRBV7-6 and TRBJ2-1, with a tentative D call TRBD2 (6 bases). The CDR3 spans 16 residues. Per the germline V gene, CDR1 is SGHVS and CDR2 is FNYEAQ. The chain's CDR3 is CVSSLASGELYNEQFF. CDR3 sequence (DNA): TGTGTCAGCAGCTTAGCGTCGGGGGAACTCTACAATGAGCAGTTCTTC.

This chain links TRBV6-5 with TRBJ2-3, with D possibly called TRBD1 or TRBD2 (5 bases each). Trimming took off 2 bases at V and 6 bases at J, with 21 bases between the two ends. Germline CDR1 is MNHEY and CDR2 is SVGAGI. This CDR3 has 17 residues. CDR3 loop: CASSYNGTTSPLDTQYF. The CDR3 DNA reads TGTGCCAGCAGTTACAATGGGACCACTTCCCCGCTGGATACGCAGTATTTT.

Concerning this clonotype itself: Being one base from a much bigger clone, this may be a read error. The rearrangement joins TRBV6-5 to TRBJ2-1; tentative D call: TRBD2 (5 bases). Germline V CDR1 and CDR2: MNHEY, SVGAGI. The CDR3 is 16 residues long. The chain's CDR3 is CVSRPGWASHYNEQFF. In DNA form, the CDR3 reads TGTGTCAGCAGACCGGGGTGGGCGAGTCACTACAATGAGCAGTTCTTC.

This clonotype appeared a single time. This may be a read error, as it is one base from a much larger clone. This chain connects TRBV7-8 to TRBJ2-1; D call uncertain. Germline values: CDR1 SGHVS, CDR2 FQNEAQ. The CDR3 contains 15 residues. The CDR3 spells CASSLIAPHYSEQFF. The CDR3 nucleotides are TGTGCCAGCAGCTTAATCGCTCCCCATTACAGTGAGCAGTTCTTC.

This chain connects TRBV1 to TRBJ1-5. TRBV1 corresponds to a pseudogene. The CDR3 runs to 17 residues. In DNA, the CDR3 is TGCACCAGCAGCCAAGCCTCCTTTTGGGCTAGCAATCAGCCCCAGCATTTT. Translating it yields CTSSQASFWASNQPQHF.

The rearrangement joins TRBV6-2 or TRBV6-3 to TRBJ2-7; 8 nucleotides line up with TRBD2. This CDR3 spans 15 amino acids. From germline, CDR1 is MNHEY and CDR2 SVGEGT. V gave up 6 bases and J gave up 5 bases; unmatched junction bases: 12. The CDR3 DNA reads TGTGCCAGCAGCCGAGTGATAGCGGGATCCGACGAGCAGTACTTC. Amino acid sequence: CASSRVIAGSDEQYF.

A note on this clonotype: A much larger clone lies a single base off, so this may be a read error. The rearrangement links TRBV10-3 to TRBJ1-1; D is unresolved. Between the trimmed V and J ends, which lost 10 bases and 2 bases, there was a span of 14 bases. This CDR3 has 13 amino acids. The V gene's germline CDR1 is ENHRY and CDR2 SYGVKD. CDR3 loop: CATRKTENTEAFF. The DNA of the CDR3 is TGTGCCACCAGAAAAACAGAAAACACTGAAGCTTTCTTT.

This clonotype appeared a few times. The chain is built from TRBV6-4 and TRBJ2-3; no definite D call. The CDR3 spans 14 residues. Trimming pared 2 bases from V and 0 bases from J, leaving 6 bases between. CDR1 and CDR2 from the germline V gene are MRHNA and SNTAGT. Here the CDR3 reads CASSDRASTDTQYF. The CDR3 bases are TGTGCCAGCAGTGACCGCGCTAGCACAGATACGCAGTATTTT.

With respect to this clonotype: This clone may be a read error of a much larger clone one base away. This chain uses TRBV4-3 with TRBJ2-3, with D possibly called TRBD1 or TRBD2 (5 bases each). V lost 8 bases to trimming and J lost 2 bases, with 14 bases between them. This CDR3 is 14 amino acids long. Germline-derived CDR1 and CDR2 are LGHNA and YSLEER. CDR3 in DNA: TGCGCCAGCCACCAGGGACGGTTCACAGATACGCAGTATTTT. Protein product: CASHQGRFTDTQYF.

Worth noting for this clonotype: This may be a read error: a much more frequent sequence differs by one nucleotide. V is TRBV9 and J is TRBJ2-1, with TRBD2 identical over 8 bases. This CDR3 has 16 residues. V trimming: 2 bases; J trimming: 2 bases; junction bases outside the gene matches: 6. The germline gives CDR1 SGDLS, CDR2 YYNGEE. DNA for the CDR3: TGTGCCAGCAGCGTTAGCGGGGACTTTGCCTACAATGAGCAGTTCTTC. Encoded protein: CASSVSGDFAYNEQFF.

In regard to this clonotype: Since a much larger clone is just one base distant, this may be a read error. The V call is TRBV12-3 or TRBV12-4, the J call TRBJ2-7; D is uncertain. CDR3 length: 13 amino acids. V was shortened by 6 bases and J by 3 bases, with 12 bases between the two germline ends. The CDR3 DNA sequence: TGTGCCAGCAGCGCAACGGATGTCTACGAGCAGTACTTC. It codes for CASSATDVYEQYF.

The chain uses TRBV7-9 and TRBJ2-1; perhaps D is TRBD1 or TRBD2 (5 bases each). CDR3 length equals 13 residues. Germline V lookup: CDR1 SEHNR, CDR2 FQNEAQ (reference sequence). V was cut by 3 bases and J by 9 bases, with 12 bases left in between. The CDR3 is CASSLPGLFEQFF. In nucleotides, the CDR3 is TGTGCCAGCAGCTTGCCGGGGCTATTTGAGCAGTTCTTC.

This clonotype is classed as large (0.1 to 1%). The rearrangement links TRBV7-9 to TRBJ1-6, with a possible D match to TRBD1 (5 bases). Between the trimmed V and J ends, which lost 2 bases and 11 bases, there was a span of 19 bases. CDR3 size: 16 residues. Per the germline V gene, CDR1 is SEHNR and CDR2 is FQNEAQ (reference sequence). CDR3 amino acids: CASSLSSGTRLAPLHF. The CDR3 region has the DNA TGTGCCAGCAGCTTATCATCAGGGACCCGGCTGGCACCCCTCCACTTT.

This clonotype is termed medium-sized. The J gene is TRBJ2-3, the V gene TRBV12-3 or TRBV12-4; 7 bases map to TRBD2. Germline trimming cut 6 bases from V and 2 bases from J; bases unmatched to any gene: 26. The CDR3 length is 21 residues. The DNA of the CDR3 is TGTGCCAGCAGGGTCCTCCCCCGGCTAGCGGAGACCCCACTGTCCACAGATACGCAGTATTTT. Protein sequence: CASRVLPRLAETPLSTDTQYF.

This chain links TRBV12-3 or TRBV12-4 with TRBJ1-1; the D gene is possibly TRBD1 (6 bases). CDR3 length: 13 amino acids. V lost 3 bases to trimming and J lost 9 bases, with 14 bases between them. The CDR3 DNA reads TGTGCCAGCAGTTTTAGTGGACAGCCGAAAGCTTTCTTT. Its protein is CASSFSGQPKAFF.